The T cell receptor beta chain under discussion was sequenced for a study of shared clonotypes between healthy human individuals. The protocol was immunoSEQ multiplex PCR, while the TCRdb copy is restricted to in-frame clones and leaves out a portion. The sample consists of about 2.3 million clones, under 95% of them appearing once. Germline V gene sequence: CDR1 MGHRA, CDR2 YSYEKL. Trimming at V came to 1 base and at J to 5 bases, leaving 7 bases not matched to a gene. The length of the CDR3 is 15 residues. This TCR was sampled from a man aged 18 to 29 in good health. Some clones in this sample may be carry-over from other donors' samples. The specimen sequenced was naive CD4+ T cells from PBMCs. Regarding subset: CD45RA+ positively selected. V gene TRBV4-1 combines with J gene TRBJ2-5, with 7 bases aligning to TRBD2. CDR3 region: CASSQGGGSWETQYF. The CDR3 bases are TGCGCCAGCAGCCAAGGCGGCGGGAGTTGGGAGACCCAGTACTTC.